The 17 T cell receptor beta chains below were found in one sample sequenced in a study of shared clonotypes between healthy human individuals. Repertoires were generated with immunoSEQ multiplex PCR, while TCRdb's copy carries only in-frame clones and drops some. Found here are 2 million to 2.5 million clones, 85% to 95% of them singletons; the top ten hold roughly 1.1%. Positive CCR7 selection of CD45RO-negative cells yielded the naive CD8 cells, and terminally differentiated effector memory CD45RA+ cells were excluded. The sample comprised naive CD8+ T cells sorted from blood. The receptors were sampled from a man between 18 and 29 years old in good health.

In the case of this clone: Its ends do not fully match the called genes, so a read error is possible. The gene calls are TRBV7-7 and TRBJ2-5; either TRBD1 or TRBD2 may fit D (5 bases each). This CDR3 spans 15 amino acids. Looked up from germline, CDR1 is SSHAT and CDR2 is FNYEAQ (reference sequence). CDR3 in amino acids: CASSQTGTFQETQYF. The CDR3 nucleotides are TGTGCTAGCAGCCAAACCGGGACGTTCCAAGAGACCCAGTACTTC.

The chain links TRBV7-9 to TRBJ2-3; 10 bases fit TRBD2. CDR1 and CDR2 from the germline V gene are SEHNR and FQNEAQ (reference sequence). The CDR3 is made up of 15 amino acids. Trimming removed 3 bases from V and 1 base from J; junction bases left unmatched: 1. CDR3 nucleotide sequence: TGTGCCAGCAGCTTGGGGACTAGCGGCACAGATACGCAGTATTTT. Protein: CASSLGTSGTDTQYF. The full variable domain, in which reference TRBV7-9 and TRBJ2-3 provide the parts outside the CDR3, is DTGVSQNPRHKITKRGQNVTFRCDPISEHNRLYWYRQTLGQGPEFLTYFQNEAQLEKSRLLSDRFSAERPKGSFSTLEIQRTEQGDSAMYLCASSLGTSGTDTQYFGPGTRLTVL.

The gene calls are TRBV7-2 and TRBJ2-1, with D unresolved. Between the trimmed V and J ends, which lost 3 bases and 0 bases, there was a span of 15 bases. The CDR3 sequence is 17 residues long. The germline V gene encodes CDR1 SGHTA and CDR2 FQGNSA. CDR3 coding DNA: TGTGCCAGCAGCTTGCTTTATGGGGTAAGCTCCTACAATGAGCAGTTCTTC. It translates to CASSLLYGVSSYNEQFF.

The chain carries TRBV9 and TRBJ2-7; D ambiguous. This CDR3 spans 13 amino acids. Germline lookup yields CDR1 SGDLS and CDR2 YYNGEE. V lost 0 bases, J lost 5 bases, and 9 bases lay in between. The CDR3 bases are TGTGCCAGCAGCGTAGAGGAAGGCGACGAGCAGTACTTC. It translates to CASSVEEGDEQYF. The full variable domain, completed using reference TRBV9 and TRBJ2-7, is DSGVTQTPKHLITATGQRVTLRCSPRSGDLSVYWYQQSLDQGLQFLIQYYNGEERAKGNILERFSAQQFPDLHSELNLSSLELGDSALYFCASSVEEGDEQYFGPGTRLTVT.

The J gene is TRBJ2-7, the V gene TRBV14; 8 positions match TRBD1. V was clipped by 4 bases and J by 9 bases; unmatched bases: 5. CDR1 is SGHDN, CDR2 FVKESK, per germline. This CDR3 comprises 12 residues. The CDR3 nucleotides are TGTGCCAGCAGCCCGTGGGGGACAGGGCAGTACTTC. Translating gives CASSPWGTGQYF.

V and J are TRBV5-7 and TRBJ2-1; 16 bases fit TRBD2. TRBV5-7 is flagged as an ORF with uncertain function. This CDR3 is 15 amino acids long. J gave up 7 bases and V 4 bases, and 2 bases lay outside the gene matches. Here the CDR3 reads CASSTGLAGGNEQFF. The CDR3 nucleotides read TGTGCCAGCAGCACGGGACTAGCGGGAGGGAATGAGCAGTTCTTC.

The chain combines TRBV5-6 with TRBJ1-6; weak D call: TRBD1 (5 bases). This CDR3 is 14 amino acids long. CDR1 and CDR2 from the germline V gene are SGHDT and YYEEEE. Deletions cut 4 bases from V and 7 bases from J, with 12 bases between. DNA of the CDR3: TGTGCCAGCAGCGGGCAGGGAATAAATTCACCCCTCCACTTT. Amino acid sequence: CASSGQGINSPLHF.

This chain joins TRBV29-1 and TRBJ2-3; D remains ambiguous. The CDR3 is made up of 10 amino acids. The germline V gene encodes CDR1 SQVTM and CDR2 ANQGSEA. V dropped 7 bases and J dropped 2 bases, with 4 bases sitting between them. CDR3 DNA sequence: TGCAGCGGCAACACAGATACGCAGTATTTT. Encoded protein: CSGNTDTQYF.

About this clone: At the DNA level, this CDR3 is encoded by other sequences in the same sample as well. The rearrangement joins TRBV6-5 to TRBJ2-2, with a weak D call TRBD1 (5 bases). The CDR3 is made up of 14 amino acids. Germline-derived CDR1 and CDR2 are MNHEY and SVGAGI. Trimming removed 2 bases at V and 6 bases at J, with 10 bases between. The CDR3 nucleotides read TGTGCCAGCAGTTACGGCCAGGGATCCGGGGAGCTGTTTTTT. This sequence encodes CASSYGQGSGELFF.

This chain joins TRBV7-9 and TRBJ2-5; 10 nucleotides agree with TRBD2. Germline V gives CDR1 SEHNR, CDR2 FQNEAQ (reference sequence). The CDR3 runs to 15 residues. After removal of 2 bases from V and 2 bases from J, the junction contained 2 bases not matched to a gene. CDR3 protein: CASSLPLAGQETQYF. CDR3 nucleotide sequence: TGTGCCAGCAGCTTACCACTAGCGGGGCAAGAGACCCAGTACTTC.

This clone was picked up one time. Other DNA sequences in the same sample also yield this CDR3. The chain links TRBV7-9 to TRBJ2-7, with a possible D match to TRBD1 (5 bases). Looked up from germline, CDR1 is SEHNR and CDR2 is FQNEAQ (reference sequence). Trimming removed 8 bases from V and 4 bases from J, with 12 bases in between. The CDR3 is 12 amino acids. The CDR3 loop is CASSGISYEQYF. CDR3 DNA: TGTGCCAGCTCAGGGATTTCGTACGAGCAGTACTTC.

The CDR3 is CASSDTSGRRNEQFF. The CDR3 nucleotides read TGTGCCAGCAGCGATACTAGCGGGAGGCGGAATGAGCAGTTCTTC. The chain has TRBV9 and TRBJ2-1; 12 nucleotides align to TRBD2. Germline CDR1 and CDR2: SGDLS and YYNGEE. This CDR3 has 15 amino acids. Germline trimming cut 3 bases from V and 7 bases from J; bases unmatched to any gene: 5.

The chain uses TRBV4-3 and TRBJ1-4, with D possibly being TRBD1 (6 bases). Germline V gene lookup returns CDR1 LGHNA and CDR2 YSLEER. V was pared by 1 base and J by 7 bases, with 7 bases between. The CDR3 covers 13 residues. Here the CDR3 DNA reads TGCGCCAGCAGCCAAGTACAGGGTGAAAAACTGTTTTTT. It yields the protein CASSQVQGEKLFF.

The rearrangement links TRBV12-5 to TRBJ2-1; D is undetermined. This CDR3 is built from 13 residues. Trimming took off 5 bases at V and 7 bases at J, with 12 bases between the two ends. The V gene's germline CDR1 is LGHNT and CDR2 FRNRAP. Here the CDR3 reads CASGPSIRNEQFF. For the CDR3, the DNA is TGTGCTAGTGGTCCCTCGATCAGGAATGAGCAGTTCTTC.

The V call is TRBV7-8, the J call TRBJ2-1; maybe TRBD1 (7 bases). This CDR3 has 15 amino acids. Germline CDR1 and CDR2: SGHVS and FQNEAQ. Deletions cut 8 bases from V and 10 bases from J, with 24 bases between. CDR3 loop: CASPKEGDSPLEQFF. CDR3 DNA sequence: TGTGCCAGCCCCAAGGAGGGGGACAGCCCATTGGAGCAGTTCTTC. Full variable domain (missing parts from reference TRBV7-8 and TRBJ2-1): GAGVSQSPRYKVAKRGQDVALRCDPISGHVSLFWYQQALGQGPEFLTYFQNEAQLDKSGLPSDRFFAERPEGSVSTLKIQRTQQEDSAVYLCASPKEGDSPLEQFFGPGTRLTVL.

With regard to this clone: This may be a read error, as it is one base from a much larger clone. The chain couples TRBV30 to TRBJ1-1, with D unresolved. V was clipped by 6 bases and J by 10 bases, with 12 bases between them. The CDR3 spans 10 residues. CDR1 is GTSNPN and CDR2 is SVGIG in the germline V gene (reference sequence). CDR3: CACRWVAAFF. The CDR3 DNA is TGTGCCTGTCGGTGGGTCGCAGCTTTCTTT.

This chain links TRBV7-2 with TRBJ1-1, with D possibly TRBD1 on 6 matching bases. Germline V lookup: CDR1 SGHTA, CDR2 FQGNSA. The CDR3 runs to 15 residues. With 5 bases removed from V and 3 bases from J, the gap between germline ends came to 16 bases. The CDR3 spells CASSPAWGGYTEAFF. The DNA of the CDR3 is TGTGCCAGCAGCCCAGCTTGGGGGGGCTACACTGAAGCTTTCTTT.